The 4 T cell receptor beta chains below come from one sample, sequenced in a study of cytomegalovirus exposure and HLA in healthy donors. PCR amplification relied on 60 Vbeta primers (plus 13 Jbeta primers). TCRdb's table, derived via immunoSEQ multiplex PCR, lists solely in-frame clones and lacks some. The table lists fewer than 180,000 clones, approximately 85% of them singletons. The sequencing sample was made of PBMCs. The source of these receptors is a man aged 45-65 years in good health and CMV-seropositive.

The J gene is TRBJ2-3, the V gene TRBV2; D is possibly TRBD2 (5 bases). The V gene lost 9 bases and the J gene lost 3 bases, with 13 bases spanning the gap. The CDR3 consists of 13 residues. The germline CDR1 and CDR2 sequences are SNHLY and FYNNEI. The CDR3 reads CARSGPETDTQYF. CDR3 sequence (DNA): TGTGCCAGGAGCGGCCCCGAAACAGATACGCAGTATTTT.

The chain recombines TRBV28 with TRBJ2-3; 13 bases map to TRBD2. The trim removed 5 bases at V and 5 bases at J, leaving 10 bases unmatched. This CDR3 has 17 amino acids. The germline V gene has CDR1 MDHEN and CDR2 SYDVKM. The CDR3 protein is CASSLGLAGVDRDTQYF. The CDR3 region has the DNA TGTGCCAGCAGTCTAGGACTAGCGGGAGTTGATAGAGATACGCAGTATTTT.

With regard to this clone: The junction does not match germline at one end; this may be a read error. The chain joins TRBV7-9 to TRBJ1-3, with D unresolved. Germline CDR1 and CDR2: SEHNR and FQNEAQ (reference sequence). There are 15 residues in the CDR3. CDR3 sequence: CSSSLNSYSGNTIYF. Written as DNA, the CDR3 is TGTTCCAGCAGCTTAAACAGCTACTCTGGAAACACCATATATTTT.

V and J are TRBV7-6 and TRBJ2-1; perhaps TRBD1 as D (6 bases). In germline, CDR1 is SGHVS, CDR2 FNYEAQ. Deletions cut 7 bases from V and 5 bases from J, with 15 bases between. The CDR3 has 14 residues. CDR3 nucleotide sequence: TGTGCCAGCACCCAGAGGGCAGGGGACAATGAGCAGTTCTTC. Translation: CASTQRAGDNEQFF.